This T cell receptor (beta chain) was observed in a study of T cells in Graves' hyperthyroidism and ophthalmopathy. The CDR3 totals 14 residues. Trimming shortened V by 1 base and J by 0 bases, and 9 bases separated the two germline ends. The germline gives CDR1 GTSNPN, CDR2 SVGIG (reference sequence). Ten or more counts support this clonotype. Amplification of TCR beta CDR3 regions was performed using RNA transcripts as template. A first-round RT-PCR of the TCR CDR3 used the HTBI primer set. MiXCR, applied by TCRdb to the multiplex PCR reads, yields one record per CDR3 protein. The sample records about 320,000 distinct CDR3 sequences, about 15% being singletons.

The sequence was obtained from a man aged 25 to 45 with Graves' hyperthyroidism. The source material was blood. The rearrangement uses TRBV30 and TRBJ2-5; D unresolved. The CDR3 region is CAWSGGLYQETQYF. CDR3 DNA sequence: TGTGCCTGGAGTGGCGGTTTATACCAAGAGACCCAGTACTTC.